This T cell receptor (beta chain) was captured in a study of response to subunit inactivated influenza vaccine. Findings and caveats of the study: The authors put forward the suggestion that each seasonal influenza vaccination may bring in only a limited number of new T cells.

This clonotype has ten or more counts. Its antigen is still unknown. V lost 2 bases, J lost 0 bases, and 8 bases lay in between. This CDR3 has 15 residues. TCRdb re-derived calls from the RT-PCR reads in MiXCR, one entry per CDR3 protein. The sample contains about 500,000 distinct CDR3 sequences, 16% of which appear only once. The V and J genes are TRBV12-3 or TRBV12-4 and TRBJ2-4; no clear D. Here the sequenced sample was CD4+ T cells sorted from PBMCs, taken around 25 months after vaccination. This clonotype originated in a man aged 45-69 years who received an inactivated influenza vaccine. The DNA for the CDR3 is TGTGCCAGCAGTTTAAGTCGACTAGCCAAAAACATTCAGTACTTC. Amino acid sequence: CASSLSRLAKNIQYF.